These 8 T cell receptor beta chains came from one sample sequenced in a study of blood T cell repertoires in COVID-19. Assay used: immunoSEQ multiplex PCR; TCRdb lists only in-frame clones, some missing. Here the sample spans 35,000 to 45,000 clones, around nine tenths being singletons. Sample: peripheral blood. The receptors were gathered from a man aged 55-75 years with active COVID-19.

The chain carries TRBV7-8 and TRBJ1-1; perhaps TRBD1 as D (5 bases). Trimming left V 10 bases short and J 5 bases short, with 17 bases between. CDR3 length: 13 residues. Germline CDR1 is SGHVS and CDR2 is FQNEAQ. This chain's CDR3 is CATGSERGTEAFF. CDR3 DNA: TGTGCCACGGGATCAGAACGGGGGACTGAAGCTTTCTTT. The full variable domain, in which reference TRBV7-8 and TRBJ1-1 provide the parts outside the CDR3, is GAGVSQSPRYKVAKRGQDVALRCDPISGHVSLFWYQQALGQGPEFLTYFQNEAQLDKSGLPSDRFFAERPEGSVSTLKIQRTQQEDSAVYLCATGSERGTEAFFGQGTRLTVV.

The chain joins TRBV4-1 to TRBJ2-3; TRBD2 agrees at 7 bases. Germline V gene data show CDR1 as MGHRA and CDR2 as YSYEKL. The CDR3 has 17 residues. Trimming took 3 bases from V and 2 from J; bases not matched to a gene: 11. CDR3 amino acids: CASSQGDYETYTDTQYF. CDR3 nucleotide sequence: TGCGCCAGCAGCCAGGGGGACTACGAAACATACACAGATACGCAGTATTTT.

The CDR3 nucleotides are TGTGCCAGCCAGACCGGGACTTACTCCTACAATGAGCAGTTCTTC. It encodes CASQTGTYSYNEQFF. The chain uses TRBV11-2 and TRBJ2-1, with D tentatively TRBD2 (6 bases). Trimming left V 8 bases short and J 0 bases short, with 14 bases between. Germline CDR1 reads SGHAT; CDR2 reads FQNNGV. This CDR3 contains 15 residues.

The gene calls are TRBV7-2 and TRBJ2-5, with TRBD2 matching over 9 bases. This CDR3 region has 14 residues. Germline CDR1 is SGHTA and CDR2 is FQGNSA. V lost 5 bases, J lost 6 bases, and 7 bases stayed unmatched. The CDR3 nucleotides are TGTGCCAGCAGCCTTACGACTAGCGGCCAGACCCAGTACTTC. It encodes CASSLTTSGQTQYF.

This clone was detected only once. V and J are TRBV4-3 and TRBJ2-3; D may be TRBD2 (5 bases). The length of the CDR3 is 18 residues. Trimming pared 0 bases from V and 1 base from J, leaving 17 bases between. Germline CDR1 and CDR2: LGHNA and YSLEER. The CDR3 DNA follows: TGCGCCAGCAGCCAAGATCGCGGAGGTACGAGTGGCACAGATACGCAGTATTTT. Residues: CASSQDRGGTSGTDTQYF.

The CDR3 sequence: CASTRTRSTDTQYF. The CDR3 DNA sequence: TGTGCCAGCACGAGGACTCGCAGCACAGATACGCAGTATTTT. The chain uses TRBV11-2 and TRBJ2-3; D possibly corresponds to TRBD2 (5 bases). The CDR3 has 14 amino acids. V was clipped by 7 bases and J by 0 bases, with 11 bases between them. The V gene's germline CDR1 is SGHAT and CDR2 FQNNGV.

The CDR3 DNA is TGTGCCATCAGTGAGTCGACGGGGACTAGCTCCAATGAGCAGTTCTTC. Translated, it gives CAISESTGTSSNEQFF. The genes are TRBV10-3 and TRBJ2-1, with TRBD2 identical over 9 bases. With V trimmed by 0 bases and J by 6 bases, 6 bases remained unmatched. This CDR3 spans 16 amino acids. Germline lookup yields CDR1 ENHRY and CDR2 SYGVKD.

The rearrangement uses TRBV5-8 and TRBJ1-3; no definite D call. Trimming removed 3 bases from V and 1 base from J, with 11 bases in between. The CDR3 sequence is 15 residues long. Germline CDR1 SGHTS, CDR2 YDEGEE. Written as DNA, the CDR3 is TGTGCCAGCAGCTACCGTGATCGGTCTGGAAACACCATATATTTT. This gives the protein CASSYRDRSGNTIYF.